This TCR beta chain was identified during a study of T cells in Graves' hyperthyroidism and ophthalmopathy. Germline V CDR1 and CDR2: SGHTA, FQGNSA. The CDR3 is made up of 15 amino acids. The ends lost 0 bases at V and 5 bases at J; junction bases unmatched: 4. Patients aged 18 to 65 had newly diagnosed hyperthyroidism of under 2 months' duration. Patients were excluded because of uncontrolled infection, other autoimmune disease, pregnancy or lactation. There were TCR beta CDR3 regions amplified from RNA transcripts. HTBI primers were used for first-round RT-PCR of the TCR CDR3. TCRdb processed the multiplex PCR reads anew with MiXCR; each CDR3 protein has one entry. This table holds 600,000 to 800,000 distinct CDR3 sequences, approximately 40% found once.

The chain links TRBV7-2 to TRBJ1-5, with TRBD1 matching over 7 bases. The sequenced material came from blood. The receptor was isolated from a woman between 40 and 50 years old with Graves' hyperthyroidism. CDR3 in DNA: TGTGCCAGCAGCTTAGCGGGACAGTCTCATCAGCCCCAGCATTTT. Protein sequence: CASSLAGQSHQPQHF.